This T cell receptor beta chain was found in a study of blood T cell repertoires in COVID-19 (dated by TCRdb to the early 2020s). Turning to the overall study: The collaborator samples originated in the United States, Italy and Spain and spanned the acute and convalescent phases of COVID-19. The material from the prospective study consisted of cDNA or gDNA derived from T cells, B-cell-depleted T cells, or PBMCs. Subjects who had been exposed to COVID-19, were actively infected with it, or had recovered from it provided the deeply sampled blood TCRbeta repertoires that made up the dataset. A freely available public database, intended as a resource for researchers studying the immune response to SARS-CoV-2, is where the repertoires were released. Samples were obtained from the ongoing ImmuneRACE study (first 160 participants) and from 950 to 1,500 subjects provided by 6 global collaborators. The sample metadata nearly always contained a de-identified subject ID, COVID-19 status, age in years and sex. Where available, HLA class I and class II types were obtained from metadata supplied by the sample provider rather than from assay-based typing. Paper-wide results and their limitations: How much clinical and demographic metadata was included differed by source and by participant, and the metadata was provided uncurated.

Participants in the prospective study were aged roughly 18 to 89 years, lived in 20 to 30 United States geographic areas, and enrolled through a virtual design. Cohort assignment in the prospective study relied on participant-reported clinical history from a screening survey and a study questionnaire. In the prospective study, whole blood, serum and a nasopharyngeal or oropharyngeal swab were collected from each participant by mobile phlebotomists. Participants in the prospective study had the option to provide additional blood draws and questionnaires over an approximately two-month period. Before DNA extraction, blood samples from the prospective study were shipped at room temperature or frozen. TCRbeta CDR3 regions were amplified from genomic DNA by means of the immunoSEQ Assay, a bias-controlled multiplex PCR. In the authors' own workflow: The number of nucleated cells in each sample was estimated by amplification of reference gene primers within the assay. To quantify the absolute abundance of each unique TCRbeta CDR3 rearrangement, sequence reads were collapsed and filtered. For each sample, productive Simpson clonality was calculated as the square root of Simpson's diversity index over productive rearrangements. Entries here come from immuneACCESS through TCRdb and include only in-frame sequences with V and J called. Some clones fail to appear in such tables; in the studies checked, an unresolved V gene covers under half of the shortfall, and the cause of the remainder is unknown. The D gene and trimming were derived from the DNA, and the V and J assignments and clone size from that table. The sample yields under 250,000 clones; roughly 89% were counted once. 2.6% of the sample belongs to the ten largest clones.

Regarding this clone: Its specific antigen is unknown. The sample holds no much larger clone one base away, and base qualities are not on file.

Based on the germline V gene (reference sequence), the CDR1 and CDR2 sequences are SEHNR and FQNEAQ. V and J lose 8 bases and 6 bases, and a span of 7 bases separates them. The CDR3, cysteine through phenylalanine, is 10 amino acids long. The read is trimmed to its CDR3 DNA, 30 bases read in frame from base 1. Sequenced material: PBMCs or T cells enriched from blood (not recorded which). This chain joins TRBV7-9 to TRBJ1-2, with the D gene too uncertain to name. The clonotype originates from a woman aged 25 to 39 with acute COVID-19. This receptor has the CDR3 CASEADGYTF. The nucleotides are TGTGCCAGCGAGGCAGATGGCTACACCTTC.